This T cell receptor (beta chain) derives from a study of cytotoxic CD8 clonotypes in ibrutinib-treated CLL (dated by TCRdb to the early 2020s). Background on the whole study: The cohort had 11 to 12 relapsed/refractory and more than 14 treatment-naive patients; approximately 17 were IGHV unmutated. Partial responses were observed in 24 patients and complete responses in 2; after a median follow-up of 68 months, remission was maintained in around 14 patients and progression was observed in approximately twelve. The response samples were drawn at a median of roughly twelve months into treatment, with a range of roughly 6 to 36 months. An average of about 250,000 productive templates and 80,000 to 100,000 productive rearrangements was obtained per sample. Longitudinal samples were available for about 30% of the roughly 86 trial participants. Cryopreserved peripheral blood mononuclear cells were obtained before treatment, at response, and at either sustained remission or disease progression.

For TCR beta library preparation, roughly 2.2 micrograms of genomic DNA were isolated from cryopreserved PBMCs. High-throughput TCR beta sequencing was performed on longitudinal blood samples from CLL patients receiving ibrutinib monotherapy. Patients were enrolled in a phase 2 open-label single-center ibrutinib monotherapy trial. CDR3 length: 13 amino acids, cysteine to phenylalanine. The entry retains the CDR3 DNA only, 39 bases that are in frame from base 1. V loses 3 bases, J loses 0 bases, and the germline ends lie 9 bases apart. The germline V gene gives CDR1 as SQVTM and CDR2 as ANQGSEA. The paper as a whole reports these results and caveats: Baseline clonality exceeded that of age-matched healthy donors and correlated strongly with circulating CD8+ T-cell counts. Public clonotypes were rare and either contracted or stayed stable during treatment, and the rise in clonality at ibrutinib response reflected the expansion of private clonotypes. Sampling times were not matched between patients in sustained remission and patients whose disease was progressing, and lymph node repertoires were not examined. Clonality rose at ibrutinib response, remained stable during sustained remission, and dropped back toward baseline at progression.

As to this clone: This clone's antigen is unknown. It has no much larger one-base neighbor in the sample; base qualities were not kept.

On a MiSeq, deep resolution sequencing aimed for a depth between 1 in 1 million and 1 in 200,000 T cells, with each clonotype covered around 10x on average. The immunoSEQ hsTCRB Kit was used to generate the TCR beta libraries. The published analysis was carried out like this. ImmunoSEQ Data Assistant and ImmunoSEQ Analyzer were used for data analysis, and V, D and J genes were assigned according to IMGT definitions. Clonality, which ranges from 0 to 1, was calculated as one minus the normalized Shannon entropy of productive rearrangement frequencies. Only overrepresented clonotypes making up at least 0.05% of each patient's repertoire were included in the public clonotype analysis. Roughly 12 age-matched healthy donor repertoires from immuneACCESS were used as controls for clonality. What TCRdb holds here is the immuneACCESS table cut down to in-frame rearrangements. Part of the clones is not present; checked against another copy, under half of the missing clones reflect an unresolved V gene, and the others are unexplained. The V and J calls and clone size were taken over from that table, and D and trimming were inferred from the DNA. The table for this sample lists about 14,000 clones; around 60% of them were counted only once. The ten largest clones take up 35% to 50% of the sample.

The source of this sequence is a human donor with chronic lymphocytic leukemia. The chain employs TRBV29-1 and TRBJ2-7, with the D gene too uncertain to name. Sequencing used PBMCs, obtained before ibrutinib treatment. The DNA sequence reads TGCAGCGTTGAGGATAGGGTCTCCTACGAGCAGTACTTC. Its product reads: CSVEDRVSYEQYF.